This T cell receptor beta chain was sequenced during a study of blood T cell repertoires in COVID-19 (dated by TCRdb to 2018 to 2021). Regarding the research as a whole: The collaborator samples originated in the United States, Italy and Spain and spanned the acute and convalescent phases of COVID-19. Subjects who had been exposed to COVID-19, were actively infected with it, or had recovered from it provided the deeply sampled blood TCRbeta repertoires that made up the dataset. The material from the prospective study consisted of cDNA or gDNA derived from T cells, B-cell-depleted T cells, or PBMCs. The repertoires were released in a freely available public database meant as a resource for research on the immune response to SARS-CoV-2. The sample metadata nearly always contained a de-identified subject ID, COVID-19 status, age in years and sex. Where available, HLA class I and class II types were obtained from metadata supplied by the sample provider rather than from assay-based typing. Samples came from the ongoing ImmuneRACE study (first 160 participants) plus 1,254 subjects from 6 global collaborators.

Concerning this clone itself: It lacks a known antigen. One base away there is no much larger clone; base qualities are not given.

Overall study results and their limits: The quantity of clinical and demographic metadata differed by source and by participant and was supplied without curation.

Participants in the prospective study were enrolled through a virtual design, were aged roughly 18 to 100 years, and lived in roughly 25 United States geographic areas. In the prospective study, participants were assigned to cohorts based on the clinical history participants reported in a screening survey and a study questionnaire. Each participant in the prospective study had whole blood, serum and a nasopharyngeal or oropharyngeal swab collected by mobile phlebotomists. Over a roughly 2-month period, participants in the prospective study had the option of providing additional blood draws and questionnaires. Blood samples from the prospective study were shipped frozen or at room temperature prior to DNA extraction. The junction shows trimming of 0 bases on V and 6 bases on J, plus 14 bases between the germline ends. For CDR1 and CDR2, the germline V gene lists ENHRY and SYGVKD. From cysteine to phenylalanine, the CDR3 is 15 amino acids long. The entry retains the CDR3 DNA only, 45 bases that are in frame from base 1.

TCRbeta CDR3 regions were amplified from genomic DNA using the immunoSEQ Assay, a bias-controlled multiplex PCR. The study's processing was this. The number of nucleated cells in each sample was estimated from the amplification of reference gene primers within the assay. Sequence reads were collapsed and filtered to measure the absolute abundance of every unique TCRbeta CDR3 rearrangement. For each sample, productive Simpson clonality was calculated by taking the square root of Simpson's diversity index across productive rearrangements. Here the immuneACCESS table is served through TCRdb, limited to in-frame sequences with V and J called. Missing clones are a known gap in these copies; in checked studies unresolved V genes cover under half, and the rest lacks a known reason. V and J calls plus clone size are reproduced from that table; the DNA served to infer D and trimming. In this sample the table shows about 220,000 clones, about nine tenths of which occur a single time. Less than 4.5% of the sample belongs to the ten largest clones.

Sequenced material: PBMCs or T cells enriched from blood (not recorded which). The origin of this receptor is a woman in her thirties or forties with acute COVID-19. The chain joins TRBV10-3 to TRBJ1-2; no D gene call is confident. The DNA sequence reads TGTGCCATCAGTGAGTCCCAGGCAGCCCGAGATGGCTACACCTTC. This codes for CAISESQAARDGYTF.